The present T cell receptor (beta chain) was sequenced within a study of T cell responses to AZD1222 COVID-19 vaccine (dated by TCRdb to 2020 to 2022). Regarding the complete study: AZD1222 recipients with second doses at about 4 weeks or about 12 weeks were pooled, because spike-specific TCR depth and breadth did not differ between schedules. TCR sequencing was performed for 230 to 250 trial participants, of whom 207 were given two doses of AZD1222 and roughly 25 were given two doses of MenACWY control vaccine. Enrollment into the trials was organized by age into subgroups of 18-55, 56-69 and 70-plus years, and those subgroups contained 148, 28 and 57 TCR-sequenced participants, respectively.

Overall study outcomes, separate from this receptor: The 56-69-year group was small, and its depth increase did not reach significance, likely because of low power. After two AZD1222 doses, spike-specific TCR breadth and depth were significantly higher than at day 0 and than in MenACWY recipients. Only 5 to 7 AZD1222 recipients were SARS-CoV-2 seropositive at baseline, limiting conclusions about previously exposed vaccinees. No day 14 peak-response samples were available, so repertoires were characterized only after the peak T cell response. Nearly half of unique spike-specific TCRs reportedly recognized epitopes outside regions mutated in the B.1.351 and B.1.1.7 variants. Participants were mostly white British, with more females than males. The authors suggested clonal diversity may have been underestimated. The vaccine-associated CD4 TCRs covered the entire spike protein, and the dominant responses fell in regions 160-218 and 743-854.

The CDR3 regions of human TCRbeta chains were subjected to immunosequencing. On the study's bioinformatics: TCRs in the repertoires were compared against a reference library of SARS-CoV-2-specific TCRs that had been generated with the MIRA antigen-specificity platform. Breadth was defined as the fraction of unique TCRs that were SARS-CoV-2-associated, and depth was defined as the fraction of total T cells that were SARS-CoV-2-associated. Using the MIRA data, each spike-specific TCR was assigned both to the spike region to which the TCR was reactive and to a CD4 or CD8 class. Log10-transformed breadth and depth values were compared by one-way ANOVA with Sidak's multiple comparisons tests. The clones in this table, taken by TCRdb from immuneACCESS, are in-frame only. Not every clone is retained; where verified, under half of the shortfall comes from an unresolved V gene, and the cause of the rest is unknown. The DNA was the basis for D and trimming; V, J and clone size are from that table. In all, the sample holds 110,000 to 150,000 clones, and over 90% of those were seen once. Of the sample, 4.5% to 5.5% falls within the top ten clones.

Its CDR3 holds 13 amino acids, cysteine through phenylalanine. CDR3 DNA only is kept here, 39 bases in frame from base 1. Taken from the germline V gene (reference sequence), the CDR1 and CDR2 loops are SGHKS and YYEKEE. V was cut back by 4 bases and J by 5 bases, leaving a gap of 12 bases between them. Comment on this clone: The clone's antigen remains unknown. No base quality information exists; no much larger clone differs at one position.

Sample time point, as interpreted from the label and publication: baseline before first vaccination. The vaccinee samples were drawn from two UK trials, COV001 and COV002, one of which was a single-blind randomized controlled phase 2/3 trial testing AZD1222 (ChAdOx1 nCoV-19) in healthy adults. For TCRbeta chain sequencing, PBMC samples from trial participants were taken at day 0 and at day 28 after the second dose. This TCR was recovered from an adult in good health. The input for sequencing was peripheral blood, taken on day 0 of AZD1222 vaccination. Recombination connected TRBV5-5 to TRBJ1-1; the D gene cannot be resolved reliably. The DNA is as follows: TGTGCCAGCAGCCCGGCCCAACTTACTGAAGCTTTCTTT. It is translated as CASSPAQLTEAFF.